This TCR beta chain emerged from a study of T cell repertoires in cytomegalovirus infection. Across the study: HLA-B-restricted CMV epitopes that are well studied were used alongside recently identified HLA-C-restricted ones.

One entry per CDR3 protein, called by TCRdb with MiXCR from the reads. The table lists about half a million distinct CDR3 sequences, 42% of them singletons, with around 45% in the top ten. Whole-study results and caveats: HLA-C-restricted CMV clonotypes gave the most frequent clonotype in two of eight donors.

In germline, CDR1 is SGHTA, CDR2 FQGNSA. V was pared by 8 bases and J by 4 bases, with 4 bases of the junction left unmatched. This CDR3 has 12 amino acids. To note about this clonotype: The antigen is not known.

This chain links TRBV7-2 with TRBJ1-2, with 7 bases matching TRBD1. This specimen was cultured PBMCs, taken from culture after CMV antigen stimulation. This TCR came from a human donor in good health (CMV status not recorded). Some clones in this sample may be carry-over from other donors' samples. The CDR3 loop reads CASLDRSYGYTF. The CDR3 DNA is TGTGCCAGCCTGGACAGGAGCTATGGCTACACCTTC.